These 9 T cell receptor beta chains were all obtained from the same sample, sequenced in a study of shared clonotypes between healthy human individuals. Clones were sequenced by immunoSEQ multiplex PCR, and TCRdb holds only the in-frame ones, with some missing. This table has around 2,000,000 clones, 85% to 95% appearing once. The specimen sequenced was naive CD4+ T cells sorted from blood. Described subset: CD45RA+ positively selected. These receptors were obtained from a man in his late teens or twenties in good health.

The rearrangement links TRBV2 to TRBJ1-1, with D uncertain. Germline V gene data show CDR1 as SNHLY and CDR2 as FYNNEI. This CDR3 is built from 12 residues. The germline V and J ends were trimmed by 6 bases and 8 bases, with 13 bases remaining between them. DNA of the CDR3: TGTGCCAGCAGGGAGGTCCAGGTAGAAGCTTTCTTT. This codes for CASREVQVEAFF.

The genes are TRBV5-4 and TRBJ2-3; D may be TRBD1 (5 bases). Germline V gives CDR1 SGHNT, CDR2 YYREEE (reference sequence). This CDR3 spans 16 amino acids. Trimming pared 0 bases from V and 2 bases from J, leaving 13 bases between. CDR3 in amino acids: CASSLAKGWYTDTQYF. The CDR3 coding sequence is TGTGCCAGCAGCTTGGCGAAGGGGTGGTACACAGATACGCAGTATTTT.

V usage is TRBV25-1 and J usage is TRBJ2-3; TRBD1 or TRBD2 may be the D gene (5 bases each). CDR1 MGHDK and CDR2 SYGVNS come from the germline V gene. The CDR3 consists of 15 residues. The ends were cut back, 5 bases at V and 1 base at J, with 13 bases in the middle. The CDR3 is CASSNRDGGTDTQYF. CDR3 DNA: TGTGCCAGCAGTAACCGGGACGGGGGCACAGATACGCAGTATTTT.

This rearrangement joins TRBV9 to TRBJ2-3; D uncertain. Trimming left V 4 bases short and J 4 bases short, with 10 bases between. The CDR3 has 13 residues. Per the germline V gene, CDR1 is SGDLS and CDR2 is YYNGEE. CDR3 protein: CASSPPAADTQYF. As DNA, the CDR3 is TGTGCCAGCAGCCCCCCTGCGGCAGATACGCAGTATTTT.

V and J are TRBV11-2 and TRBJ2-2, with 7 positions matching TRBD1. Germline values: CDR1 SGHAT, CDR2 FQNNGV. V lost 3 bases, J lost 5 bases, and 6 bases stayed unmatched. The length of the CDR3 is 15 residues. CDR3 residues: CASSLTGWKTGELFF. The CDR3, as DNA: TGTGCCAGCAGCTTGACAGGGTGGAAGACCGGGGAGCTGTTTTTT.

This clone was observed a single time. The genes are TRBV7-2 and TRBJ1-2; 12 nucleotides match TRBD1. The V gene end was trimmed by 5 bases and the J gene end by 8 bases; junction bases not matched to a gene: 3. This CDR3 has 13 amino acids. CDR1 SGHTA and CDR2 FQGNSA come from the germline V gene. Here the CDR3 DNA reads TGTGCCAGCAGCCCGGGACAGGGGGCGGGCTACACCTTC. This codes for CASSPGQGAGYTF.

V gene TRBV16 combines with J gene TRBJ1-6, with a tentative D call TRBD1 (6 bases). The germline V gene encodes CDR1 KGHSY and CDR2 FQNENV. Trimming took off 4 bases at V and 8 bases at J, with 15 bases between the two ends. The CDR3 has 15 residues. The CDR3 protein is CASSPSGQLDSPLHF. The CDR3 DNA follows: TGTGCCAGCAGCCCATCTGGACAGTTGGATTCACCCCTCCACTTT. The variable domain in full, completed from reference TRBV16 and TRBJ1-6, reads GEEVAQTPKHLVRGEGQKAKLYCAPIKGHSYVFWYQQVLKNEFKFLISFQNENVFDETGMPKERFSAKCLPNSPCSLEIQATKLEDSAVYFCASSPSGQLDSPLHFGNGTRLTVT.

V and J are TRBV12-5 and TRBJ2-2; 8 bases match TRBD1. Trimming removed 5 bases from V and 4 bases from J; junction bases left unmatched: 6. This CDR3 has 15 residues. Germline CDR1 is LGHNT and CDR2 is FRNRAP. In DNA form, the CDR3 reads TGTGCTAGTGGTCAAGGGACAGGTCCCACCGGGGAGCTGTTTTTT. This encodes CASGQGTGPTGELFF. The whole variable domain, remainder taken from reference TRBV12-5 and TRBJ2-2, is DARVTQTPRHKVTEMGQEVTMRCQPILGHNTVFWYRQTMMQGLELLAYFRNRAPLDDSGMPKDRFSAEMPDATLATLKIQPSEPRDSAVYFCASGQGTGPTGELFFGEGSRLTVL.

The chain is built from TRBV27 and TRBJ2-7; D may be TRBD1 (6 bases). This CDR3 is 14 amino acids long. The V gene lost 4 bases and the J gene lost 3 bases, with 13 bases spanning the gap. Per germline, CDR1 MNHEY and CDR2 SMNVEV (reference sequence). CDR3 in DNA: TGTGCCAGCAGTTCCCAGCCAGGGGTCTACGAGCAGTACTTC. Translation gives CASSSQPGVYEQYF.